The 19 T cell receptor beta chains below come from one sample, sequenced in a study of control samples from healthy donors and cancer patients. Method: immunoSEQ multiplex PCR; TCRdb's copy keeps in-frame clones and lacks some. This sample has tens of thousands of clones; 88% occur once, and the top ten carry 13% to 15%. Sequenced input: blood. All receptors derive from a woman between 65 and 79 years old in good health.

The chain's CDR3 is CASSPEGRNEKLFF. The CDR3 nucleotides read TGCGCCAGCAGCCCAGAAGGCCGAAATGAAAAACTGTTTTTT. The rearrangement uses TRBV5-1 and TRBJ1-4; D remains unclear. Germline V CDR1 and CDR2: SGHRS, YFSETQ. CDR3 size: 14 residues. V shed 4 bases and J shed 5 bases, with 12 bases lying between them. Based on the CDR3 plus reference TRBV5-1 and TRBJ1-4, the full variable domain is KAGVTQTPRYLIKTRGQQVTLSCSPISGHRSVSWYQQTPGQGLQFLFEYFSETQRNKGNFPGRFSGRQFSNSRSEMNVSTLELGDSALYLCASSPEGRNEKLFFGSGTQLSVL.

This chain connects TRBV2 to TRBJ1-2; D remains unclear. The CDR3 has 14 amino acids. CDR1 and CDR2 from the germline V gene are SNHLY and FYNNEI. V lost 6 bases and J 4 bases, leaving 15 bases between the germline ends. Written as DNA, the CDR3 is TGTGCCAGCAGGTCGACATTTTTGACCTATGGCTACACCTTC. Translating gives CASRSTFLTYGYTF.

The rearrangement uses TRBV6-1 and TRBJ1-5, with D perhaps TRBD1 (5 bases). This CDR3 is 16 amino acids long. Germline CDR1 reads MNHNS; CDR2 reads SASEGT. Trimming cost V 4 bases and J 6 bases, with 19 bases left between them. CDR3 protein: CASSGRDWAGPQPQHF. CDR3 bases: TGTGCCAGCAGTGGGAGGGATTGGGCAGGGCCTCAGCCCCAGCATTTT.

This rearrangement joins TRBV4-3 to TRBJ1-6; a possible D gene is TRBD1 (5 bases). CDR1 and CDR2 from the germline V gene are LGHNA and YSLEER. The V end was cut by 0 bases, the J end by 7 bases, with 10 bases between. There are 15 residues in the CDR3. CDR3 DNA sequence: TGCGCCAGCAGCCAAGAATCGGGGCGCAATTCACCCCTCCACTTT. Protein product: CASSQESGRNSPLHF.

This chain links TRBV5-4 with TRBJ1-1; TRBD1 aligns across 7 bases. Unmatched junction bases numbered 14, after V lost 4 bases and J lost 2 bases. Germline V lookup: CDR1 SGHNT, CDR2 YYREEE (reference sequence). The CDR3 has 17 residues. The CDR3 sequence: CASSDPGTAIVNTEAFF. CDR3 nucleotides: TGTGCCAGCAGCGACCCCGGGACAGCCATAGTAAACACTGAAGCTTTCTTT. The full variable domain, with the rest looked up from reference TRBV5-4 and TRBJ1-1, is ETGVTQSPTHLIKTRGQQVTLRCSSQSGHNTVSWYQQALGQGPQFIFQYYREEENGRGNFPPRFSGLQFPNYSSELNVNALELDDSALYLCASSDPGTAIVNTEAFFGQGTRLTVV.

This chain connects TRBV7-8 to TRBJ1-5, with no clear D. Trimming removed 0 bases from V and 0 bases from J, with 12 bases in between. Germline V gene lookup returns CDR1 SGHVS and CDR2 FQNEAQ. This CDR3 spans 17 amino acids. For the CDR3, the DNA is TGTGCCAGCAGCTTAGCCGCACGGGCTGATAGCAATCAGCCCCAGCATTTT. The encoded protein is CASSLAARADSNQPQHF.

V usage is TRBV12-5 and J usage is TRBJ1-2; D is uncertain. Trimming pared 3 bases from V and 7 bases from J, leaving 9 bases between. CDR1 and CDR2 (germline): LGHNT, FRNRAP. There are 12 residues in the CDR3. The CDR3 nucleotides read TGTGCTAGTGGTTTATATGACTCTGGCTACACCTTC. Protein product: CASGLYDSGYTF.

This chain joins TRBV19 and TRBJ2-3, with D perhaps TRBD2 (6 bases). Looked up from germline, CDR1 is LNHDA and CDR2 is SQIVND (reference sequence). The V gene lost 7 bases and the J gene lost 3 bases, with 14 bases spanning the gap. The CDR3 extends over 14 amino acids. This CDR3 is CASTPGVRTDTQYF. CDR3 in DNA: TGTGCCAGTACGCCGGGGGTCAGGACAGATACGCAGTATTTT.

This rearrangement joins TRBV9 to TRBJ1-2; 9 bases line up with TRBD1. Germline-derived CDR1 and CDR2 are SGDLS and YYNGEE. This CDR3 contains 17 residues. Losses at the gene ends were 0 bases for V and 0 bases for J; bases not matched to a gene: 6. Written as DNA, the CDR3 is TGTGCCAGCAGCGTAGGGGGACAGGGAGAAGCTAACTATGGCTACACCTTC. This codes for CASSVGGQGEANYGYTF.

This clone was counted a single time. This chain uses TRBV25-1 with TRBJ1-5; a weak D match, TRBD1 (5 bases). Per the germline V gene, CDR1 is MGHDK and CDR2 is SYGVNS. The V and J ends lost 6 bases and 7 bases respectively, with 13 bases between them. CDR3 size: 13 residues. The CDR3 nucleotides read TGTGCCAGCAGCACCGGGACTCAGCAGCCCCAGCATTTT. Protein sequence: CASSTGTQQPQHF. Looking up the rest from reference TRBV25-1 and TRBJ1-5 gives the full variable domain: EADIYQTPRYLVIGTGKKITLECSQTMGHDKMYWYQQDPGMELHLIHYSYGVNSTEKGDLSSESTVSRIRTEHFPLTLESARPSHTSQYLCASSTGTQQPQHFGDGTRLSIL.

This rearrangement joins TRBV7-2 to TRBJ2-3, with D perhaps assigned TRBD1 or TRBD2 (6 bases each). The V and J ends lost 3 bases and 1 base respectively, with 11 bases between them. The germline CDR1 and CDR2 sequences are SGHTA and FQGNSA. The CDR3 runs 15 residues. For the CDR3, the DNA is TGTGCCAGCAGCTTTAGTCGGGGGCGCACAGATACGCAGTATTTT. Protein sequence: CASSFSRGRTDTQYF. The full variable domain, rest sourced from reference TRBV7-2 and TRBJ2-3, is GAGVSQSPSNKVTEKGKDVELRCDPISGHTALYWYRQSLGQGLEFLIYFQGNSAPDKSGLPSDRFSAERTGGSVSTLTIQRTQQEDSAVYLCASSFSRGRTDTQYFGPGTRLTVL.

The chain couples TRBV15 to TRBJ2-7; unclear D gene. The germline V gene encodes CDR1 LNHNV and CDR2 YYDKDF (reference sequence). The CDR3 covers 14 residues. Trimming shortened V by 1 base and J by 4 bases, and 11 bases separated the two germline ends. CDR3 bases: TGTGCCACCAGCAGAGTAAGGAGCCTTTACGAGCAGTACTTC. As protein: CATSRVRSLYEQYF.

V gene TRBV5-1 combines with J gene TRBJ2-7; the D is unclear. Per the germline V gene, CDR1 is SGHRS and CDR2 is YFSETQ. This CDR3 is built from 15 residues. The ends were cut back, 2 bases at V and 1 base at J, with 13 bases in the middle. Here the CDR3 DNA reads TGCGCCAGCAGCTTCGGCAGCCAAGCTTCCTACGAGCAGTACTTC. Translated, it gives CASSFGSQASYEQYF.

The chain has TRBV5-5 and TRBJ1-2, with a possible D match to TRBD1 (5 bases). This CDR3 has 14 amino acids. Deletions cut 0 bases from V and 6 bases from J, with 12 bases between. Germline values: CDR1 SGHKS, CDR2 YYEKEE (reference sequence). CDR3 sequence (DNA): TGTGCCAGCAGCTTGGTCGGGGGTTCGGATGGCTACACCTTC. Translation gives CASSLVGGSDGYTF.

This clone came up once. This chain links TRBV6-5 with TRBJ2-1; TRBD2 matches 7 bases. Germline V gene sequence: CDR1 MNHEY, CDR2 SVGAGI. This CDR3 is built from 13 residues. V gave up 4 bases and J gave up 10 bases; unmatched junction bases: 7. The CDR3, as DNA: TGTGCCAGCAGTTCTAGCGGACCTGCCGAGCAGTTCTTC. It codes for CASSSSGPAEQFF.

V usage is TRBV11-2 and J usage is TRBJ1-2; 7 bases align to TRBD1. Germline CDR1 SGHAT, CDR2 FQNNGV. The CDR3 contains 17 residues. Trimming cost V 5 bases and J 13 bases; bases outside gene matches: 25. For the CDR3, the DNA is TGTGCCAGCAGCCCCAGGCGCAGCGGGACAGCCCATTTCTCTGGCACCTTC. Protein product: CASSPRRSGTAHFSGTF.

This chain links TRBV18 with TRBJ1-4; 11 nucleotides agree with TRBD1. Germline V gives CDR1 KGHSH, CDR2 LQKENI. The CDR3 is 14 amino acids. Trimming removed 6 bases from V and 8 bases from J; junction bases left unmatched: 5. CDR3 region: CASSPGQGGEKLFF. CDR3 coding DNA: TGTGCCAGCTCCCCGGGACAGGGGGGAGAAAAACTGTTTTTT.

This sequence joins TRBV5-1 and TRBJ1-2, with D possibly matching TRBD1 (5 bases). The CDR3 length is 16 residues. The V end lost 0 bases, the J end lost 8 bases, and 20 bases lay between the germline ends. Germline CDR1 is SGHRS and CDR2 is YFSETQ. CDR3 nucleotide sequence: TGCGCCAGCAGCTTGGGGTTCAGGGATGCGGCGTTAGGCTACACCTTC. Translation gives CASSLGFRDAALGYTF.

This sequence joins TRBV18 and TRBJ2-7; 11 bases fit TRBD2. CDR1 is KGHSH, CDR2 LQKENI, per germline. The CDR3 is 14 residues long. The trim removed 5 bases at V and 3 bases at J, leaving 3 bases unmatched. CDR3: CASSTGTSGYEQYF. CDR3 coding DNA: TGTGCCAGCTCAACCGGGACTAGCGGCTACGAGCAGTACTTC.